This T cell receptor beta chain was observed in a study of shared clonotypes between healthy human individuals. Germline V lookup: CDR1 SQVTM, CDR2 ANQGSEA. The CDR3 consists of 13 residues. V dropped 8 bases and J dropped 0 bases, with 12 bases sitting between them. The deep-level immunoSEQ assay was used. About 28,000 T cell genomes (around 310 ng DNA) went into each PBMC replicate. Unsorted PBMC DNA went through sequencing on ten immunoSEQ deep assay plates. Original processing methods: Filtering of immunoSEQ junctional sequences could not match full-length read filtering. Clones were sequenced by immunoSEQ multiplex PCR, and TCRdb holds only the in-frame ones, with some missing. For V, J and clone size, that table is used; D and trimming come from the DNA. The table records around 500,000 clones, over 65% of them present only once.

The TCR originated in a woman aged 40 to 50 in good health. Some clones in this sample may be carry-over from other donors' samples. Sample: PBMCs. The rearrangement links TRBV29-1 to TRBJ2-3; tentatively, D is TRBD2 (6 bases). The CDR3 bases are TGCAGCCACGGTGGAGGGAGCACAGATACGCAGTATTTT. It is translated as CSHGGGSTDTQYF.